The 18 T cell receptor beta chains given below trace back to one sample, sequenced in a study of T cells after yellow fever vaccination. TCRdb ran MiXCR on the 5' RACE reads and lists one entry per CDR3 protein. Of a few hundred thousand distinct CDR3 sequences in the sample, roughly 9% were seen once. The sample was CD4+ T cells sorted from PBMCs, taken 5 days after the yellow fever booster vaccination. The origin of the receptors is a man between 18 and 35 years old who received the YFV17D yellow fever vaccine.

The J gene is TRBJ2-1, the V gene TRBV2; the match to TRBD1 covers 9 bases. The CDR3 sequence is 15 residues long. V lost 7 bases and J lost 6; bases outside the gene matches: 10. The germline V gene has CDR1 SNHLY and CDR2 FYNNEI. CDR3 coding DNA: TGTGCCAGCACCGAGGGGACAGGGATGCCCAATGAGCAGTTCTTC. It codes for CASTEGTGMPNEQFF.

The chain combines TRBV6-6 with TRBJ2-7; 7 positions agree with TRBD1. CDR3 length: 13 residues. Germline V gene data show CDR1 as MNHNY and CDR2 as SVGAGI (reference sequence). V lost 2 bases to trimming and J lost 3 bases; unmatched junction nucleotides: 1. The CDR3 sequence: CASSYPGGYEQYF. The CDR3 DNA sequence: TGTGCCAGCAGTTACCCAGGGGGCTACGAGCAGTACTTC.

This clonotype has only a few counts. The CDR3 loop reads CASSPPGQTDTQYF. The CDR3 DNA is TGTGCCAGCAGTCCGCCGGGGCAGACAGATACGCAGTATTTT. The V gene is TRBV6-5, the J gene TRBJ2-3; either TRBD1 or TRBD2 may supply D (5 bases each). The ends were cut back, 5 bases at V and 3 bases at J, with 12 bases in the middle. CDR3 length equals 14 residues. The germline CDR1 and CDR2 sequences are MNHEY and SVGAGI.

This rearrangement joins TRBV5-1 to TRBJ2-1; perhaps TRBD2 as D (5 bases). CDR1 SGHRS and CDR2 YFSETQ come from the germline V gene. The CDR3 has 15 amino acids. V was shortened by 0 bases and J by 2 bases, with 9 bases between the two germline ends. The chain's CDR3 is CASSLERTAYNEQFF. Written as DNA, the CDR3 is TGCGCCAGCAGCTTGGAGCGGACCGCCTACAATGAGCAGTTCTTC.

The V gene is TRBV5-1, the J gene TRBJ2-3; perhaps TRBD1 as D (5 bases). With 4 bases removed from V and 5 bases from J, the gap between germline ends came to 11 bases. This CDR3 is 13 amino acids long. Germline CDR1 SGHRS, CDR2 YFSETQ. The CDR3 sequence: CASSSLTEDTQYF. CDR3 nucleotides: TGCGCCAGCAGCAGCCTGACAGAAGATACGCAGTATTTT. The complete variable domain, with remaining parts taken from reference TRBV5-1 and TRBJ2-3, reads KAGVTQTPRYLIKTRGQQVTLSCSPISGHRSVSWYQQTPGQGLQFLFEYFSETQRNKGNFPGRFSGRQFSNSRSEMNVSTLELGDSALYLCASSSLTEDTQYFGPGTRLTVL.

The rearrangement uses TRBV5-4 and TRBJ2-1, with TRBD1 matching 11 bases. Germline trimming cut 3 bases from V and 0 bases from J; bases unmatched to any gene: 8. There are 18 residues in the CDR3. CDR1 and CDR2 (germline): SGHNT, YYREEE (reference sequence). CDR3 loop: CASSSGQGAGSSYNEQFF. In DNA form, the CDR3 reads TGTGCCAGCAGCTCAGGACAGGGGGCGGGAAGCTCCTACAATGAGCAGTTCTTC.

This clonotype was seen more than once but under ten times. The V gene is TRBV30, the J gene TRBJ1-2; D uncertain. The ends were cut back, 0 bases at V and 0 bases at J, with 11 bases in the middle. Germline V gives CDR1 GTSNPN, CDR2 SVGIG (reference sequence). The length of the CDR3 is 15 residues. The CDR3 spells CAWSVGPRTNYGYTF. The DNA of the CDR3 is TGTGCCTGGAGTGTGGGTCCGCGGACTAACTATGGCTACACCTTC.

This clonotype was found a few times. The chain uses TRBV6-1 and TRBJ1-4; TRBD1 matches at 8 bases. The germline V gene encodes CDR1 MNHNS and CDR2 SASEGT. V lost 3 bases, J lost 7 bases, and 7 bases stayed unmatched. The CDR3 covers 15 residues. The CDR3 region is CASSDPQDRGEKLFF. The CDR3 coding sequence is TGTGCCAGCAGTGATCCCCAAGACAGGGGTGAAAAACTGTTTTTT.

This clonotype was observed a few times. The J gene is TRBJ1-2, the V gene TRBV6-5, with 7 bases aligning to TRBD1. Looked up from germline, CDR1 is MNHEY and CDR2 is SVGAGI. J lost 4 bases, V lost 0 bases, and 2 bases had no gene match. This CDR3 spans 14 amino acids. CDR3 sequence reads: CASSYSTGFYGYTF. Here the CDR3 DNA reads TGTGCCAGCAGTTACTCGACAGGGTTCTATGGCTACACCTTC.

The V call is TRBV7-6, the J call TRBJ1-2; D not certain. Germline values: CDR1 SGHVS, CDR2 FNYEAQ. V lost 2 bases, J lost 4 bases, and 11 bases lay in between. The length of the CDR3 is 14 residues. The CDR3 sequence is CASSLTENGYGYTF. CDR3 sequence (DNA): TGTGCCAGCAGCTTAACAGAGAACGGCTATGGCTACACCTTC.

This clonotype was seen a handful of times. V usage is TRBV29-1 and J usage is TRBJ1-5; no clear D gene. The CDR3 runs to 13 residues. The V and J ends lost 3 bases and 11 bases respectively, with 17 bases between them. The germline gives CDR1 SQVTM, CDR2 ANQGSEA. Written as DNA, the CDR3 is TGCAGCGTTGAGTCGCAAAATGGGATGGCCCAGCATTTT. The encoded protein is CSVESQNGMAQHF. The full variable domain, rest sourced from reference TRBV29-1 and TRBJ1-5, is SAVISQKPSRDICQRGTSLTIQCQVDSQVTMMFWYRQQPGQSLTLIATANQGSEATYESGFVIDKFPISRPNLTFSTLTVSNMSPEDSSIYLCSVESQNGMAQHFGDGTRLSIL.

This clonotype was counted many times. This chain joins TRBV4-1 and TRBJ1-1; D is unclear. Trimming took 6 bases from V and 8 from J, leaving 10 bases between them. This CDR3 region has 11 residues. Germline V lookup: CDR1 MGHRA, CDR2 YSYEKL. The CDR3, as DNA: TGCGCCAGCAGGAGAGGAAGGGAAGCTTTCTTT. Its translation: CASRRGREAFF.

J is TRBJ2-2 and V is TRBV12-3 or TRBV12-4; 7 bases are shared with TRBD1. V lost 6 bases to trimming and J lost 7 bases; unmatched junction nucleotides: 14. CDR3 length equals 16 residues. CDR3 sequence: CASSPSGDRRVGELFF. In DNA form, the CDR3 reads TGTGCCAGCAGCCCGAGTGGGGACAGACGGGTCGGGGAGCTGTTTTTT.

Many counts were recorded for this clonotype. The V call is TRBV7-2, the J call TRBJ2-2; 9 bases are a match to TRBD1. From germline, CDR1 is SGHTA and CDR2 FQGNSA. The trim removed 3 bases at V and 5 bases at J, leaving 4 bases unmatched. The CDR3 has 15 amino acids. The DNA of the CDR3 is TGTGCCAGCAGCTTCGGGACAGGGACTACCGGGGAGCTGTTTTTT. Its protein product is CASSFGTGTTGELFF.

The gene calls are TRBV2 and TRBJ1-2; possibly TRBD1 for D (5 bases). Between the trimmed V and J ends, which lost 7 bases and 3 bases, there was a span of 12 bases. Germline V gene data show CDR1 as SNHLY and CDR2 as FYNNEI. This CDR3 has 13 amino acids. The CDR3 DNA is TGTGCCAGCAACTCGTTGGGGGACTATGGCTACACCTTC. It is translated as CASNSLGDYGYTF.

This clonotype was seen many times. The V and J genes are TRBV28 and TRBJ2-3; weak D call: TRBD1 (6 bases). V was trimmed by 6 bases and J by 0 bases, leaving 13 bases between them. There are 15 residues in the CDR3. CDR1 MDHEN and CDR2 SYDVKM come from the germline V gene. The CDR3 here is CASRGQSGSTDTQYF. The CDR3 DNA follows: TGTGCCAGCAGGGGACAATCAGGCAGCACAGATACGCAGTATTTT. The variable domain in full, completed from reference TRBV28 and TRBJ2-3, reads DVKVTQSSRYLVKRTGEKVFLECVQDMDHENMFWYRQDPGLGLRLIYFSYDVKMKEKGDIPEGYSVSREKKERFSLILESASTNQTSMYLCASRGQSGSTDTQYFGPGTRLTVL.

The rearrangement uses TRBV5-1 and TRBJ2-7; 9 bases agree with TRBD1. V lost 4 bases and J lost 3; bases outside the gene matches: 8. Germline CDR1 SGHRS, CDR2 YFSETQ. CDR3 length: 15 amino acids. The CDR3 loop reads CASSRGGTGSYEQYF. Here the CDR3 DNA reads TGCGCCAGCAGCCGGGGCGGGACAGGGAGCTACGAGCAGTACTTC.

This clonotype was picked up many times. The rearrangement joins TRBV4-1 to TRBJ2-7, with 10 positions matching TRBD1. With 4 bases clipped from V and 2 bases from J, the junction kept 8 bases outside the gene matches. The CDR3 length is 16 residues. CDR1 MGHRA and CDR2 YSYEKL come from the germline V gene. The CDR3 sequence is CASSPFRDRGPYEQYF. CDR3 sequence (DNA): TGCGCCAGCAGCCCATTCCGGGACAGGGGACCCTACGAGCAGTACTTC.